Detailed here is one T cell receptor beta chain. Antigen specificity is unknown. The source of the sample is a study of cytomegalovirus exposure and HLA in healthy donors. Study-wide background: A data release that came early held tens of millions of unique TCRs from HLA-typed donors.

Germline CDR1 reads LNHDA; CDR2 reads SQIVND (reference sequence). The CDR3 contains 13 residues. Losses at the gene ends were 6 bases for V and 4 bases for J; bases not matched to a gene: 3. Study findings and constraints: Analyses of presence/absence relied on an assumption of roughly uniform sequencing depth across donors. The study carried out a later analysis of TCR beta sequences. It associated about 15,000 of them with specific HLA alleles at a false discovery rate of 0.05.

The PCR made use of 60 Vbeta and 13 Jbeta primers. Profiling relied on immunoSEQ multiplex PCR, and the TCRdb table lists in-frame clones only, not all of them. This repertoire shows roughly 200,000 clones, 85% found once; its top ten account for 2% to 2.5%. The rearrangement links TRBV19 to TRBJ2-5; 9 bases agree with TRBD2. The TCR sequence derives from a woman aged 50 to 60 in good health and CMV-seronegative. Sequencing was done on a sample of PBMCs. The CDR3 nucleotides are TGTGCCAGTAGCGTTAGCGGGAGAGAGACCCAGTACTTC. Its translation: CASSVSGRETQYF.